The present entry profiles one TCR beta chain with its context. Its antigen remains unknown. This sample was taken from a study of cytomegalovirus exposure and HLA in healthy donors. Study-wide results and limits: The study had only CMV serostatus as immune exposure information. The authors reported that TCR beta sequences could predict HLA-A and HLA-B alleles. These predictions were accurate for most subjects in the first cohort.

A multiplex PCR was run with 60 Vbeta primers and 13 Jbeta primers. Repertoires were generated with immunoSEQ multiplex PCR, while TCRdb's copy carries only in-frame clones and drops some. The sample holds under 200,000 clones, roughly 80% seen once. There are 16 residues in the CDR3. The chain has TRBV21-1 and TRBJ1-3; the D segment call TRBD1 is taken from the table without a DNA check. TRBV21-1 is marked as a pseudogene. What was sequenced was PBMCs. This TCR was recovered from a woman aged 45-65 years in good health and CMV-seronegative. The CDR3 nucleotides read TGTGCCAGCAGCAAAGAGGCTGGGACAGGGGATCTCACCATATATTTT. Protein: CASSKEAGTGDLTIYF.